The rows below give T cell receptor beta chains drawn from one sample of a study of Graves' ophthalmopathy and Graves' hyperthyroidism. MiXCR was run by TCRdb on the multiplex PCR reads, yielding one entry per CDR3 protein. The sample carries 500,000 to 700,000 distinct CDR3 sequences, less than 45% recorded once. The specimen was peripheral blood or thyroid tissue (not recorded which). These receptors all stem from an adult man with Graves' hyperthyroidism. Each CDR3 is given with its conserved first and last residue. Each record gives: clone size, J gene, D gene, V gene, CDR3 DNA, CDR3 protein. A D gene is named only where the DNA matches it firmly. Size tells how often a clone was seen (once, few, many) or the class of an expanded clone, and some rows leave it out.

>many|TRBJ1-2|.|TRBV19
TGTGCCAGTAGTCCACTACAGGGAGGCTATGGCTACACCTTC
CASSPLQGGYGYTF
>few|TRBJ1-1|TRBD1|TRBV7-9
TGTGCCAGCAGCTTAGTAGGCCCAGGGGGCAACACTGAAGCTTTCTTT
CASSLVGPGGNTEAFF
>.|TRBJ2-1|.|TRBV10-3
TGTGCCATCAGTGAAGGCGCATTCAATGAGCAGTTCTTC
CAISEGAFNEQFF
>few|TRBJ2-7|TRBD1|TRBV20-1
TGCAGTGCTAGAGATGGCAGGACAGGGAGTTGGGACGAGCAGTACTTC
CSARDGRTGSWDEQYF
>many|TRBJ2-5|TRBD2|TRBV11-2
TGTGCCAGCAGCTTCGGGGCTAGCGGGGGTTCAGAGACCCAGTACTTC
CASSFGASGGSETQYF
>many|TRBJ1-1|.|TRBV20-1
TGCAGTGCTAGGAGAGAAATGAACACTGAAGCTTTCTTT
CSARREMNTEAFF
>many|TRBJ2-5|.|TRBV24-1
TGTGCCACCAGTGATCCGGGACAAGAGACCCAGTACTTC
CATSDPGQETQYF
>many|TRBJ2-7|.|TRBV29-1
TGCAGCGTTTCGACAGCAGCCGGGCAGTACTTC
CSVSTAAGQYF
>.|TRBJ1-2|TRBD1|TRBV7-8
TGTGCCAGCAGCGTCTCCGGGACAGGGGGCTATGGCTACACCTTC
CASSVSGTGGYGYTF
>.|TRBJ2-5|TRBD1|TRBV15
TGTGCCACTACCGGGACAGGGGTCCAAGAGACCCAGTACTTC
CATTGTGVQETQYF
>many|TRBJ2-7|.|TRBV9
TGTGCCAGCAGCGACCAGGACAGTCCCCCGTCCGAGCAGTACTTC
CASSDQDSPPSEQYF
>few|TRBJ2-5|TRBD2|TRBV6-1
TGTGCCAGCAGTGAGGGGACTAGCGGGTTAAAAGAGACCCAGTACTTC
CASSEGTSGLKETQYF
>.|TRBJ1-1|.|TRBV5-1
TGCGCCAGCAGTACTCAGGGATCCTACATGAACACTGAAGCTTTCTTT
CASSTQGSYMNTEAFF
>.|TRBJ2-7|TRBD1|TRBV29-1
TGCAGCGTCGCCGGGACAGGGGGCTTTCGGAATGAGCAGTACTTC
CSVAGTGGFRNEQYF
>few|TRBJ1-1|.|TRBV20-1
TGCAGTGCTAGTAGCCCTTTAAGGGGTTCCCCTACTGAAGCTTTCTTT
CSASSPLRGSPTEAFF
>many|TRBJ2-7|.|TRBV7-2
TGTGCCAGCAGCTTATCTGGGCTCCTCGGATACGAGCAGTACTTC
CASSLSGLLGYEQYF
>.|TRBJ1-2|.|TRBV10-3
.
CASSEVGSGSGNTF
>few|TRBJ1-3|.|TRBV19
TGTGCCAGTAGTTCCCTACACACCATATATTTT
CASSSLHTIYF
>.|TRBJ2-7|.|TRBV12-3/TRBV12-4
TGTGCCAGCAGTTTACACAGGGATATCGACGAGCAGTACTTC
CASSLHRDIDEQYF
>few|TRBJ2-7|.|TRBV6-5
TGTGCCAGCAGTTATTACCCCCAGGCGGGGAGGCCCGAGCAGTACTTC
CASSYYPQAGRPEQYF
>few|TRBJ1-2|.|TRBV11-2
TGTGCCAGCAGCTTAGCGCCGGCTCCTAACTATGGCTACACCTTC
CASSLAPAPNYGYTF
>.|TRBJ2-7|.|TRBV20-1
TGCAGTGCTAGAGATTCCCTACTAGCTGGGACGACCTACGAGCAGTACTTC
CSARDSLLAGTTYEQYF